The following is a T cell receptor beta chain sequence with its context. Using immunoSEQ multiplex PCR, the repertoire was profiled, and TCRdb retains in-frame clones only, with some absent. The sample consists of approximately 170,000 clones, approximately 83% of them appearing once. The sample is drawn from a study of blood T cell repertoires in COVID-19. Trimming cost V 6 bases and J 7 bases; bases outside gene matches: 9. CDR1 and CDR2 (germline): GTSNPN, SVGIG (reference sequence). The CDR3 is made up of 15 amino acids. The chain uses TRBV30 and TRBJ2-1; 13 nucleotides line up with TRBD2. The clonotype originates from a woman aged 80 or over with acute or convalescent COVID-19. Material: peripheral blood. The chain's CDR3 is CACVTSGRAINEQFF. The CDR3 DNA reads as TGTGCCTGCGTTACTAGCGGGAGGGCCATTAATGAGCAGTTCTTC.